This T cell receptor (beta chain) was profiled in a study of blood T cell repertoires in COVID-19. The wider study: Acute and convalescent COVID-19 samples came from the United States, Italy and Spain. Nucleic acid was either cDNA or gDNA, and it came from T cells, B-cell-depleted T cells, or PBMCs.

In germline, CDR1 is LNHNV, CDR2 YYDKDF (reference sequence). V was pared by 5 bases and J by 5 bases, with 10 bases between. The CDR3 loop spans 13 amino acids. Per the authors' pipeline: From reference gene primer amplification, estimates of nucleated cell counts were derived. Using immunoSEQ multiplex PCR, the repertoire was profiled, and TCRdb retains in-frame clones only, with some absent. V and J calls and clone size come straight from that table; D and trimming were deduced from the DNA. Among 150,000 to 200,000 clones listed, more than 75% were seen once. Sequencing input: peripheral blood. The sequence was collected from a man in his forties or fifties with active or convalescent COVID-19. The genes are TRBV15 and TRBJ2-1, with D possibly TRBD2 on 6 matching bases. This chain's CDR3 is CATSQRTNNEQFF. The CDR3 coding sequence is TGTGCCACCAGCCAACGGACTAACAATGAGCAGTTCTTC.